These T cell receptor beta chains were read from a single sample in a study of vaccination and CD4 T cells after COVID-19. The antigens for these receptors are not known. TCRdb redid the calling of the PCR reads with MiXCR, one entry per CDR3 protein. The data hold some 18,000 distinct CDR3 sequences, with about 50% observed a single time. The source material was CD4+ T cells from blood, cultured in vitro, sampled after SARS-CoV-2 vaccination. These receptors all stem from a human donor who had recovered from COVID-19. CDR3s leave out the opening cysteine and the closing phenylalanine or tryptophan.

SASARGPTNEKLF	TRBJ1-4	TRBV20-1
ASSDQGRTTSTDTQY	TRBJ2-3	TRBV2
ASSFMGLADYNEQF	TRBJ2-1	TRBV11-2
ASRNLGGGQPQH	TRBJ1-5	TRBV19
ASSLDVTEAF	TRBJ1-1	TRBV2
ASRRASEQY	TRBJ2-7	TRBV6-1
ATSRRTSGSTDTQY	TRBJ2-3	TRBV15
ATSEQGATDTQY	TRBJ2-3	TRBV24-1
ASSPGPASGRETQY	TRBJ2-5	TRBV6-4
ASSIPRGTGTDGYT	TRBJ1-2	TRBV5-4
ASSLPGGWETQY	TRBJ2-5	TRBV5-4
SASRGADSLPLH	TRBJ1-6	TRBV20-1
SARTSGSVLFSYEQY	TRBJ2-7	TRBV20-1
ASCITGGRDTQY	TRBJ2-3	TRBV5-1
AISDYRGNTIY	TRBJ1-3	TRBV10-3
ASSQHSGSPSTDTQY	TRBJ2-3	TRBV7-2
ASSGRSSYNSPLH	TRBJ1-6	TRBV6-1
ATSDPSGAYNEQF	TRBJ2-1	TRBV24-1
ASSDIGNTGELF	TRBJ2-2	TRBV10-2
ASSSSGVSTDTQY	TRBJ2-3	TRBV4-1
ASSIGNPDTQY	TRBJ2-3	TRBV7-7
ASSETGEYGYT	TRBJ1-2	TRBV6-1
AWSVLAGGQETQY	TRBJ2-5	TRBV30
ASSTDRVFGYT	TRBJ1-2	TRBV7-3
ASSLTPFGTGVSRQY	TRBJ2-7	TRBV7-3
ASSAGLGGFGLRYGYT	TRBJ1-2	TRBV6-1
ASSYDRLRQGSSGANVLT	TRBJ2-6	TRBV6-2/TRBV6-3
ASRVAGGEETQY	TRBJ2-5	TRBV6-2/TRBV6-3
ASSGLGEWTEAF	TRBJ1-1	TRBV6-1
AILGPRTQY	TRBJ2-3	TRBV21-1
ASTPGEQKY	TRBJ2-5	TRBV6-2/TRBV6-3
ASSYAGNSPLH	TRBJ1-6	TRBV6-2/TRBV6-3
ASSLGGTPNSYT	TRBJ1-2	TRBV27
ASSQGLLAGGRGNIQY	TRBJ2-4	TRBV4-1
ASSLYRDIQF	TRBJ2-1	TRBV5-8
ASSDRDRGRGYT	TRBJ1-2	TRBV6-1
ASSPVGYGYT	TRBJ1-2	TRBV18
ASNLAGDTQY	TRBJ2-3	TRBV2
ASRGHDRASNQPQH	TRBJ1-5	TRBV6-2/TRBV6-3
ASSPGGLAAPPPQETQY	TRBJ2-5	TRBV7-2
ASSRDIYSPLH	TRBJ1-6	TRBV7-2
SAINLRDGETQY	TRBJ2-5	TRBV20-1
SVLRLMNTEAF	TRBJ1-1	TRBV29-1
AWSGLAGGTFEQY	TRBJ2-7	TRBV30
ATSDGGDPSNTGELF	TRBJ2-2	TRBV24-1
SAGPGGTQYNEQF	TRBJ2-1	TRBV20-1
ASSLGQEVGYT	TRBJ1-2	TRBV12-3/TRBV12-4
ASSLLSYGYT	TRBJ1-2	TRBV7-9
SATGTGYEQY	TRBJ2-7	TRBV20-1
ASSQVSSDHGYT	TRBJ1-2	TRBV4-1
ASSIWTGTHEQY	TRBJ2-7	TRBV11-2
ASSLAAGGMAGELF	TRBJ2-2	TRBV11-3
ASSSRGRSYGYT	TRBJ1-2	TRBV6-5
ASSSIEGSEQY	TRBJ2-7	TRBV7-2
ASSWGQRHGGETQY	TRBJ2-5	TRBV6-5
ASSLVGTPTGDYGYT	TRBJ1-2	TRBV11-3
ASTPQTFGTELYGYT	TRBJ1-2	TRBV5-1
ASSVRVDGGVRNEQF	TRBJ2-1	TRBV7-9
ASSAGRVDQPQH	TRBJ1-5	TRBV2
ASSKLAGTDTQY	TRBJ2-3	TRBV6-1